This T cell receptor beta chain was retrieved from a study of T cell responses to AZD1222 COVID-19 vaccine (dated by TCRdb to the early 2020s). Background on the whole study: TCR sequencing was performed for 230 to 250 trial participants, of whom 200 to 210 were given two doses of AZD1222 and some 25 were given two doses of MenACWY control vaccine. Trial participants were enrolled by age into 18-55, 56-69 and 70-plus year subgroups, with around 150, 28 and 57 TCR-sequenced participants respectively.

The time point label of this sample denotes: about 28 days (+/-7) after the second vaccine dose. AZD1222 recipients given second doses at about 4 weeks or at about 12 weeks were pooled, since spike-specific TCR depth and breadth were not found to differ between the two schedules. Samples from vaccinated people were obtained from the UK trials COV001 and COV002, which included a single-blind randomized controlled phase 2/3 trial of AZD1222 (ChAdOx1 nCoV-19) in healthy adults. For TCRbeta chain sequencing, PBMC samples were collected from trial participants at day 0 and at day 28 after the second dose. A remark on this clone: The target of this receptor is not known. The record has no base qualities; no much larger clone is one base away.

Study-level results and caveats: Participants were mostly white British and included more females than males, and it was suggested by the authors that clonal diversity may have been underestimated. After two AZD1222 doses, both the breadth and the depth of spike-specific TCRs were significantly higher than at day 0 and than in MenACWY recipients. No day 14 peak-response samples were available, so repertoires were characterized only after the peak T cell response. The vaccine-associated CD4 TCRs covered the entire spike protein, and the dominant responses fell in regions 160-218 and 743-854. In the small 56-69-year group, the increase in depth fell short of significance, most likely because of low power. Reportedly, close to half of the unique spike-specific TCRs recognized epitopes lying outside the regions that are mutated in the B.1.351 and B.1.1.7 variants. Conclusions about previously exposed vaccinees are limited because only five to seven AZD1222 recipients were SARS-CoV-2 seropositive at baseline.

The germline V gene provides CDR1 SNHLY and CDR2 FYNNEI. The CDR3 sequence holds 14 residues, the cysteine and phenylalanine included. The entry retains the CDR3 DNA only, 42 bases that are in frame from base 1. A distance of 15 bases separates the germline ends of V and J, which lose 6 bases and 4 bases respectively. The CDR3 regions of human TCRbeta chains were analyzed by immunosequencing. Under the source paper's analysis protocol: Repertoire TCRs were matched against a reference library of SARS-CoV-2-specific TCRs generated with the MIRA antigen-specificity platform. Breadth meant the fraction of unique TCRs that were SARS-CoV-2-associated, whereas depth meant the fraction of total T cells that were SARS-CoV-2-associated. Using the MIRA data, each spike-specific TCR was mapped to the spike region that the TCR reacts to and placed in a CD4 or CD8 class. Log10-transformed breadth and depth values were compared by one-way ANOVA with Sidak's multiple comparisons tests. TCRdb stores this immuneACCESS table with in-frame sequences only. Part of the clones is absent; in the studies checked, under half of the shortfall reflects unresolved V genes, and no reason is known for the rest. That table is the source of V, J and clone size, and D and trimming were worked out from the DNA. This sample holds 60,000 to 95,000 clones; around 86% were observed only once. In total, the top ten clones hold 18% of the sample.

The rearranged chain carries TRBV2 and TRBJ1-1, with TRBD1 as a weak D call on 5 bases. The sequence was obtained from an adult who received the AZD1222 COVID-19 vaccine. The sequenced sample was peripheral blood, obtained 28 days after the second AZD1222 dose. The CDR3 amino acid sequence is: CASSQGSDSTEAFF. The nucleotide sequence reads TGTGCCAGCAGCCAGGGTTCGGATAGCACTGAAGCTTTCTTT.